Listed below are T cell receptor beta chains from one sample, sequenced in a study of T cells after yellow fever vaccination. Via MiXCR, TCRdb re-called the 5' RACE reads, giving one row per CDR3 protein. This sample yields approximately 300,000 distinct CDR3 sequences, of which about 10% are seen a single time; about 3.3% belongs to the top ten. The sample was CD4+ T cells sorted from PBMCs, taken 45 days after the yellow fever booster vaccination. Receptor source: a man aged 18 to 30 who received the YFV17D yellow fever vaccine. Both conserved end residues are part of each CDR3. D genes are given only for firm matches. The listing skips clone size in some rows; elsewhere it reads once, few, many or a size class.

NA	TRBJ2-1	NA	TRBV9	TGTGCCAGCAGCGGTAGAGGGACCTACAATGAGCAGTTCTTC	CASSGRGTYNEQFF
few	TRBJ1-1	TRBD1	TRBV3-1	TGTGCCAGCAGCCCCCTCGGAGCAGGGGGGAACACTGAAGCTTTCTTT	CASSPLGAGGNTEAFF
NA	TRBJ2-6	TRBD1	TRBV7-8	TGTGCCAGCAGCTCCGGGACAGGGTTAGCTGGGGCCAACGTCCTGACTTTC	CASSSGTGLAGANVLTF
NA	TRBJ2-2	TRBD1	TRBV2	TGTGCCAGCAGGCGGGACAGGGAGACCGGGGAGCTGTTTTTT	CASRRDRETGELFF
NA	TRBJ1-6	NA	TRBV6-5	TGTGCCAGCAGTAACGACAGAGGGGGGACCCTCCACTTT	CASSNDRGGTLHF
few	TRBJ2-7	TRBD2	TRBV4-3	TGCGCCAGCAGCCTAAGGACTAGCGGGGACGGCGAGCAGTACTTC	CASSLRTSGDGEQYF
NA	TRBJ1-2	NA	TRBV4-1	TGCGCCAGCAGCCAAGCTCCAGGGTTAGGTTACACCTTC	CASSQAPGLGYTF
NA	TRBJ1-2	TRBD1	TRBV7-2	TGTGCCAGCAGCCCGGGGGACAGTACTGCCTATGGCTACACCTTC	CASSPGDSTAYGYTF
few	TRBJ2-7	TRBD2	TRBV7-3	TGTGCCAGCAGCTTAAGTCTAGCGGGGTTCGGCGAGCAGTACTTC	CASSLSLAGFGEQYF
NA	TRBJ2-3	TRBD2	TRBV5-1	TGCGCCAGCTCGGAGCGGGGGGACGGCGCAGATACGCAGTATTTT	CASSERGDGADTQYF
NA	TRBJ2-2	TRBD2	TRBV9	TGTGCCAGCAGCGACGCGACTAGCCCGCACACCGGGGAGCTGTTTTTT	CASSDATSPHTGELFF
few	TRBJ2-1	TRBD2	TRBV5-4	TGTGCCAGCAGCAGACAAGGTAGCGGGGGGCAGTTCTTC	CASSRQGSGGQFF
few	TRBJ2-5	NA	TRBV24-1	TGTGCCACCAGTGATTTGGGGGGAGAGCAGGAGACCCAGTACTTC	CATSDLGGEQETQYF
NA	TRBJ1-1	TRBD1	TRBV20-1	TGCAGTGCTAGAGCGTCGCAGGGGGGGTACACTGAAGCTTTCTTT	CSARASQGGYTEAFF
NA	TRBJ2-3	NA	TRBV7-2	TGTGCCAGCAGCAAGGACTACCTTAGCACAGATACGCAGTATTTT	CASSKDYLSTDTQYF
few	TRBJ2-7	TRBD1	TRBV10-2	TGCGCCGGGCTCCGGGACAGGAGCTCCTACGAGCAGTACTTC	CAGLRDRSSYEQYF
NA	TRBJ2-7	TRBD1	TRBV19	TGTGCCAGTAGCGACCAGGGGGTAACCTACGAGCAGTACTTC	CASSDQGVTYEQYF
few	TRBJ2-3	NA	TRBV5-1	TGCGCCAGCAGCTTGGTACAGGGTGGCACAGACACGCAGTATTTT	CASSLVQGGTDTQYF
many	TRBJ2-5	TRBD2	TRBV5-1	TGCGCCAGCAGCTGGAGGACTAGCGGGGGACCCACGGGGGAAACCCAGTACTTC	CASSWRTSGGPTGETQYF
many	TRBJ2-5	TRBD1	TRBV5-1	TGCGCCAGCTGCCGGGACAGGGCCGAGACCCAGTACTTC	CASCRDRAETQYF
NA	TRBJ1-5	NA	TRBV6-1	TGTGCCAGCAGTCTCACAGGGACATTCAATCAGCCCCAGCATTTT	CASSLTGTFNQPQHF
few	TRBJ2-1	NA	TRBV12-5	TGTGCTAGTGGTTTGCCCACACGAAGAAAGGGCTACAATGAGCAGTTCTTC	CASGLPTRRKGYNEQFF
NA	TRBJ2-3	NA	TRBV15	TGTGCCACCAGCAGAGATTGGGCCTCTGCCGGGCGCACAGATACGCAGTATTTT	CATSRDWASAGRTDTQYF
NA	TRBJ2-1	TRBD2	TRBV9	TGTGCCAGCAGCGTAGATCCGGGACTAGATTACAATGAGCAGTTCTTC	CASSVDPGLDYNEQFF
many	TRBJ2-5	NA	TRBV10-3	TGTGCCATCGGGGAACAGCAAGAGGCCCAGTACTTC	CAIGEQQEAQYF
many	TRBJ2-1	NA	TRBV12-3/TRBV12-4	TGTGCCAGCAGTTTAAATGGGGCCTACAATGAGCAGTTCTTC	CASSLNGAYNEQFF
many	TRBJ2-7	NA	TRBV12-3/TRBV12-4	TGTGCCAGCAGTTCCGGGGACTCCTACGAGCAGTACTTC	CASSSGDSYEQYF
NA	TRBJ2-2	TRBD1	TRBV11-2	TGTGCCAGCAGCCCGAAAGGACAGGTCACGAACACCGGGGAGCTGTTTTTT	CASSPKGQVTNTGELFF
NA	TRBJ2-2	NA	TRBV19	TGTGCCACCGATACGGGACATCTGAACACCGGGGAGCTGTTTTTT	CATDTGHLNTGELFF
NA	TRBJ1-6	NA	TRBV2	TGTGCCAGCAGTGAGGAGGCCTTGGCACCCCTCCACTTT	CASSEEALAPLHF
many	TRBJ2-1	TRBD2	TRBV6-6	TGTGCCAGCAGTTACCGGGGACTAGCGGGGGGATACAATGAGCAGTTCTTC	CASSYRGLAGGYNEQFF
few	TRBJ2-1	TRBD1	TRBV9	TGTGCCAGCAGCGTAGCGGGACAGGGGAGTTGGGATGAGCAGTTCTTC	CASSVAGQGSWDEQFF
many	TRBJ2-1	TRBD1	TRBV18	TGTGCCAGCTCACCAGGGACAGGGACCTACAATGAGCAGTTCTTC	CASSPGTGTYNEQFF
many	TRBJ1-5	NA	TRBV19	TGTGCCAGTAGTACGACCCGGACAGATCCCCCGCATTTT	CASSTTRTDPPHF
once	TRBJ1-4	NA	TRBV6-2/TRBV6-3	TGTGCCACTAGGGTTGCGGGTGAAAAACTGTTTTTT	CATRVAGEKLFF
NA	TRBJ2-5	NA	TRBV20-1	TGCAGTGCTAGGGGTAGCGCAGAGACCCAGTACTTC	CSARGSAETQYF
few	TRBJ1-4	NA	TRBV5-1	TGCGCCAGCAGCTTGTACGGGGCAACTAATGAAAAACTGTTTTTT	CASSLYGATNEKLFF
NA	TRBJ2-5	NA	TRBV7-6	TGTGCCAGCAGCTTAGGCAGGGTCGAGACCCAGTACTTC	CASSLGRVETQYF
NA	TRBJ2-2	TRBD1	TRBV10-3	TGTGCCATCAGCCGGGACAGGGGAGTCCGAAGCGGGGAGCTGTTTTTT	CAISRDRGVRSGELFF
few	TRBJ1-6	NA	TRBV7-3	TGTGCCAGCAGCTTATATACGGATTCACCCCTCCACTTT	CASSLYTDSPLHF
NA	TRBJ2-1	NA	TRBV10-2	TGCGCCAGCAGTGGGTTAAGGGGGGCCGGGCACAATGAGCAGTTCTTC	CASSGLRGAGHNEQFF
few	TRBJ1-1	NA	TRBV25-1	TGTGCCAGCAGTGACGAGGGATTTAGGGAAGCTTTCTTT	CASSDEGFREAFF
NA	TRBJ1-5	NA	TRBV12-3/TRBV12-4	TGTGCCAGCAGCCCGGTGGGGGGAATTAGTCAGCCCCAGCATTTT	CASSPVGGISQPQHF
NA	TRBJ2-2	TRBD1	TRBV19	TGTGCCAGCTTCGACAGGGGGCGAACCGGGGAGCTGTTTTTT	CASFDRGRTGELFF
many	TRBJ1-2	NA	TRBV4-1	TGCGCCAGCAGCCAACAGGGGAGGGGGGGGTCGATCTATGGCTACACCTTC	CASSQQGRGGSIYGYTF
few	TRBJ2-2	NA	TRBV6-2/TRBV6-3	TGTGCCAGCAGTGTACTAAGCTACTCCACCGGGGAGCTGTTTTTT	CASSVLSYSTGELFF
NA	TRBJ1-5	NA	TRBV19	TGTGCCACCGCGGGACTGGCCGCTCAGCCCCAGCATTTT	CATAGLAAQPQHF
few	TRBJ1-4	NA	TRBV20-1	TGCAGTGCCAAGAGGGCGGCAACTAATGAAAAACTGTTTTTT	CSAKRAATNEKLFF
few	TRBJ2-4	NA	TRBV7-2	TGTGCCAGCAGCCCATACGGGACGGAGAAAAACATTCAGTACTTC	CASSPYGTEKNIQYF
many	TRBJ1-4	TRBD1	TRBV5-1	TGCGCCAGCAGCTTGGCCTCGACAGGGGGTGAAAAACTGTTTTTT	CASSLASTGGEKLFF
few	TRBJ2-7	TRBD2	TRBV27	TGTGCCAGCAGTACCCTAGCGGGGTCGACCTACGAGCAGTACTTC	CASSTLAGSTYEQYF
many	TRBJ2-2	NA	TRBV6-5	TGTGCCAGCAATAGACTGTATAACACCGGGGAGCTGTTTTTT	CASNRLYNTGELFF
few	TRBJ2-6	TRBD1	TRBV6-1	TGTGCCAGCAGCTTTGGACAGGTCTCTGGGGCCAACGTCCTGACTTTC	CASSFGQVSGANVLTF
NA	TRBJ2-1	NA	TRBV5-1	TGCGCCAGCAGCTTGGGCACTAGCCTTAATGAGCAGTTCTTC	CASSLGTSLNEQFF
few	TRBJ1-2	NA	TRBV4-2	TGTGCCAGCAGCCCTACCGAGGTCTCTGGGCGGCGACGACTCTATGGCTACACCTTC	CASSPTEVSGRRRLYGYTF
NA	TRBJ1-1	TRBD1	TRBV20-1	TGCAGTGCCCCCCGGACAGGGGGGGCTTTCTTT	CSAPRTGGAFF
NA	TRBJ2-6	NA	TRBV4-3	TGCGCCAGCAGCCAAGTGGCACCCGGAGGGGCTGTGCCCAACGTCCTGACTTTC	CASSQVAPGGAVPNVLTF